Following are 25 T cell receptor beta chains from one sample sequenced in a study of T cell repertoires in cytomegalovirus infection. Each CDR3 protein gets one entry after TCRdb re-called the reads with MiXCR. The sample contains a few hundred thousand distinct CDR3 sequences, roughly 9.5% of which appear only once. Sample: PBMCs. These receptors were obtained from a human donor in good health (CMV status not recorded). Some clones in this sample may be carry-over from other donors' samples.

J is TRBJ2-5 and V is TRBV19; TRBD1 aligns across 8 bases. Germline V gene lookup returns CDR1 LNHDA and CDR2 SQIVND (reference sequence). The CDR3 loop spans 13 amino acids. V was clipped by 9 bases and J by 7 bases; unmatched bases: 10. The CDR3 protein is CASQDRGQGTQYF. In nucleotides, the CDR3 is TGTGCCAGCCAAGACAGGGGTCAGGGGACCCAGTACTTC.

This chain joins TRBV4-3 and TRBJ2-7; no definite D call. This CDR3 has 15 amino acids. Trimming left V 0 bases short and J 7 bases short, with 16 bases between. CDR1 and CDR2 (germline): LGHNA, YSLEER. For the CDR3, the DNA is TGCGCCAGCAGCCAAGATGTTCAGGCCGTGAGGGAGCAGTACTTC. It yields the protein CASSQDVQAVREQYF.

The V gene is TRBV5-1, the J gene TRBJ2-1, with a possible D match to TRBD1 (6 bases). This CDR3 has 15 residues. Germline CDR1 reads SGHRS; CDR2 reads YFSETQ. V was cut by 4 bases and J by 2 bases, with 13 bases left in between. CDR3 nucleotides: TGCGCCAGCAGCATAGACAGGAACACCTACAATGAGCAGTTCTTC. As protein: CASSIDRNTYNEQFF. The entire variable domain, with the rest obtained from reference TRBV5-1 and TRBJ2-1, is as follows: KAGVTQTPRYLIKTRGQQVTLSCSPISGHRSVSWYQQTPGQGLQFLFEYFSETQRNKGNFPGRFSGRQFSNSRSEMNVSTLELGDSALYLCASSIDRNTYNEQFFGPGTRLTVL.

In this sample, this clonotype turned up many times. The chain recombines TRBV6-1 with TRBJ2-7; TRBD1 matches 10 bases. The V gene's germline CDR1 is MNHNS and CDR2 SASEGT. This CDR3 has 13 residues. J gave up 3 bases and V 8 bases, and 4 bases lay outside the gene matches. In DNA, the CDR3 is TGTGCCAGCGAGGGACAGGGGAACTACGAGCAGTACTTC. This codes for CASEGQGNYEQYF.

The chain is built from TRBV20-1 and TRBJ2-3; 15 nucleotides align to TRBD2. Germline V gene data show CDR1 as DFQATT and CDR2 as SNEGSKA (reference sequence). Unmatched junction bases numbered 13, after V lost 6 bases and J lost 6 bases. This CDR3 region has 17 residues. CDR3 in amino acids: CSAERTSGRVPQDTQYF. The DNA of the CDR3 is TGCAGTGCCGAACGGACTAGCGGGAGGGTCCCCCAGGATACGCAGTATTTT.

V and J are TRBV19 and TRBJ2-5; a possible D gene is TRBD2 (6 bases). V lost 4 bases and J 7 bases, leaving 13 bases between the germline ends. CDR1 LNHDA and CDR2 SQIVND come from the germline V gene (reference sequence). This CDR3 is 13 amino acids long. In DNA, the CDR3 is TGTGCCAGTAGTACTTTTTCGGAGGGGACCCAGTACTTC. Translating it yields CASSTFSEGTQYF.

V usage is TRBV10-3 and J usage is TRBJ2-1; D may be TRBD2 (5 bases). CDR1 and CDR2 (germline): ENHRY, SYGVKD. The CDR3 spans 12 residues. Deletions cut 5 bases from V and 8 bases from J, with 10 bases between. DNA for the CDR3: TGTGCCATCAGTCAGGAGGCGGATGAGCAGTTCTTC. This encodes CAISQEADEQFF.

This clonotype was found a few times. V and J are TRBV6-2 or TRBV6-3 and TRBJ2-1; 7 bases are shared with TRBD2. The V gene end was trimmed by 4 bases and the J gene end by 9 bases; junction bases not matched to a gene: 18. Germline CDR1 and CDR2: MNHEY and SVGEGT. The CDR3 sequence is 17 residues long. CDR3 sequence: CASSSRLAGIFTGEQFF. CDR3 bases: TGTGCCAGCAGTTCCCGACTAGCCGGAATTTTTACGGGTGAGCAGTTCTTC.

This clonotype was counted ten times or more. The rearrangement joins TRBV6-2 or TRBV6-3 to TRBJ2-7; 7 bases are shared with TRBD1. Per germline, CDR1 MNHEY and CDR2 SVGEGT. This CDR3 region has 19 residues. V lost 0 bases, J lost 0 bases, and 14 bases stayed unmatched. The CDR3 DNA reads TGTGCCAGCAGTTACTCGTTGGGACAGCCAAAGGTCATCTCCTACGAGCAGTACTTC. Residues: CASSYSLGQPKVISYEQYF.

This clonotype has only a few counts. This chain connects TRBV7-9 to TRBJ2-7; maybe TRBD1 (5 bases). V lost 2 bases and J lost 3, with 11 bases in between. The CDR3 spans 14 residues. The germline V gene encodes CDR1 SEHNR and CDR2 FQNEAQ (reference sequence). The CDR3 DNA reads TGTGCCAGCAGCTTACAGGGTCCGGTCTACGAGCAGTACTTC. Its translation: CASSLQGPVYEQYF.

The chain joins TRBV12-3 or TRBV12-4 to TRBJ2-7, with D perhaps TRBD1 (6 bases). This CDR3 has 15 amino acids. V lost 6 bases and J lost 1, with 16 bases in between. The CDR3 nucleotides read TGTGCCAGCAGCCCCTCAGGACAGATTTCCTACGAGCAGTACTTC. Its protein is CASSPSGQISYEQYF.

The chain employs TRBV28 and TRBJ1-5; D is possibly TRBD1 (6 bases). The germline V gene has CDR1 MDHEN and CDR2 SYDVKM. V lost 3 bases to trimming and J lost 10 bases, with 7 bases between them. This CDR3 spans 11 amino acids. The CDR3 loop is CASSFGTPQHF. CDR3 bases: TGTGCCAGCAGTTTTGGGACACCCCAGCATTTT.

This clonotype has more than one count but fewer than ten. The chain links TRBV20-1 to TRBJ1-1; maybe TRBD1 (6 bases). This CDR3 has 15 residues. Between the trimmed V and J ends, which lost 2 bases and 8 bases, there was a span of 21 bases. Germline V gene data show CDR1 as DFQATT and CDR2 as SNEGSKA (reference sequence). CDR3 sequence reads: CSARKGGRGLLEAFF. In DNA form, the CDR3 reads TGCAGTGCTAGAAAGGGGGGGAGGGGACTCCTCGAAGCTTTCTTT.

With respect to this clonotype: At one end the junction does not follow the germline gene, possibly because of a read error. V gene TRBV6-1 combines with J gene TRBJ1-2, with D hard to call. CDR1 and CDR2 from the germline V gene are MNHNS and SASEGT. The CDR3 length is 11 residues. The CDR3 DNA is TGTGCCAGCAGCATGGCAGGTCCGTACCTTTTC. Encoded protein: CASSMAGPYLF.

This clonotype appeared many times. This chain links TRBV6-2 or TRBV6-3 with TRBJ2-7; 7 bases are a match to TRBD1. Germline values: CDR1 MNHEY, CDR2 SVGEGT. The CDR3 covers 15 residues. Unmatched junction bases numbered 6, after V lost 2 bases and J lost 2 bases. In nucleotides, the CDR3 is TGTGCCAGCAGTTACCCCCCAGGGGGAACCTACGAGCAGTACTTC. Protein sequence: CASSYPPGGTYEQYF.

This clonotype was found a few times. The chain links TRBV5-4 to TRBJ2-1, with 10 positions matching TRBD2. The CDR3 sequence is 15 residues long. The germline V gene encodes CDR1 SGHNT and CDR2 YYREEE (reference sequence). Trimming took 2 bases from V and 7 from J; bases not matched to a gene: 6. In nucleotides, the CDR3 is TGTGCCAGCAGCTTAGCGGGAGGGGAGGGTAATGAGCAGTTCTTC. Its translation is CASSLAGGEGNEQFF. The full variable domain, in which reference TRBV5-4 and TRBJ2-1 provide the parts outside the CDR3, is ETGVTQSPTHLIKTRGQQVTLRCSSQSGHNTVSWYQQALGQGPQFIFQYYREEENGRGNFPPRFSGLQFPNYSSELNVNALELDDSALYLCASSLAGGEGNEQFFGPGTRLTVL.

This clonotype was seen a few times. The V gene is TRBV6-1, the J gene TRBJ2-5; possibly TRBD1 for D (7 bases). This CDR3 region has 16 residues. Trimming stripped 5 bases from V and 2 bases from J, with 18 bases between. Germline V gives CDR1 MNHNS, CDR2 SASEGT. CDR3 in DNA: TGTGCCAGCAGTTTAGACAGGGAGGACCCGCAAGAGACCCAGTACTTC. Translated, it gives CASSLDREDPQETQYF.

This clonotype was picked up many times. V and J are TRBV7-2 and TRBJ2-1; 14 bases are a match to TRBD2. The CDR3 consists of 15 residues. V trimming: 5 bases; J trimming: 7 bases; junction bases outside the gene matches: 4. Germline values: CDR1 SGHTA, CDR2 FQGNSA. The CDR3 bases are TGTGCCAGCAGCGCGCGACTAGCGGGGGGGAATGAGCAGTTCTTC. Translation gives CASSARLAGGNEQFF.

This clonotype was seen many times. V usage is TRBV7-2 and J usage is TRBJ1-2; D unresolved. Germline V gives CDR1 SGHTA, CDR2 FQGNSA. Deletions cut 2 bases from V and 4 bases from J, with 26 bases between. The CDR3 consists of 19 residues. The CDR3 reads CASSLSPPHGRRTGYGYTF. In DNA, the CDR3 is TGTGCCAGCAGCTTAAGCCCGCCGCATGGCCGGAGGACTGGCTATGGCTACACCTTC.

In regard to this clonotype: With a much larger clone just one base away, this may be a read error. The chain uses TRBV7-9 and TRBJ1-2; D remains ambiguous. Germline loops: CDR1 SEHNR, CDR2 FQNEAQ (reference sequence). The CDR3 has 12 residues. V lost 0 bases and J lost 3, with 2 bases in between. As DNA, the CDR3 is TGTGCCAGCAGCTTAGCGGACTATGGCTACACCTTC. It specifies CASSLADYGYTF.

Ten or more counts support this clonotype. V and J are TRBV7-2 and TRBJ2-2; 10 nucleotides agree with TRBD1. With 4 bases clipped from V and 5 bases from J, the junction kept 4 bases outside the gene matches. The CDR3 has 15 amino acids. Germline CDR1 and CDR2: SGHTA and FQGNSA. CDR3 sequence (DNA): TGTGCCAGCAGCTATCGGACAGGGGGAACCGGGGAGCTGTTTTTT. Translated, it gives CASSYRTGGTGELFF.

The rearrangement links TRBV6-2 or TRBV6-3 to TRBJ1-1; D is undetermined. Germline CDR1 MNHEY, CDR2 SVGEGT. This CDR3 is 12 amino acids long. V was trimmed by 3 bases and J by 4 bases, leaving 6 bases between them. The CDR3 DNA reads as TGTGCCAGCAGTTATCTGGCCACTGAAGCTTTCTTT. Translated: CASSYLATEAFF.

This clonotype was observed at least ten times. The CDR3 reads CASSPDRGAGNTIYF. The CDR3 bases are TGTGCCAGCAGCCCCGACAGGGGAGCTGGAAACACCATATATTTT. This chain joins TRBV7-2 and TRBJ1-3, with 8 positions matching TRBD1. J gave up 2 bases and V 5 bases, and 5 bases lay outside the gene matches. The CDR3 has 15 residues. CDR1 is SGHTA, CDR2 FQGNSA, per germline. The whole variable domain, filled in from reference TRBV7-2 and TRBJ1-3, reads GAGVSQSPSNKVTEKGKDVELRCDPISGHTALYWYRQSLGQGLEFLIYFQGNSAPDKSGLPSDRFSAERTGGSVSTLTIQRTQQEDSAVYLCASSPDRGAGNTIYFGEGSWLTVV.

This clonotype was counted at least ten times. V and J are TRBV7-6 and TRBJ1-1; D may be TRBD1 (6 bases). This CDR3 has 18 amino acids. Germline V lookup: CDR1 SGHVS, CDR2 FNYEAQ. Trimming pared 1 base from V and 1 base from J, leaving 19 bases between. Written as DNA, the CDR3 is TGTGCCAGCAGCTTAGTTCCTCCCGGGGGCGGCACGAACACTGAAGCTTTCTTT. The encoded protein is CASSLVPPGGGTNTEAFF.

This clonotype was seen only a few times. The chain combines TRBV10-3 with TRBJ2-3; tentatively, D is TRBD2 (7 bases). Trimming removed 0 bases at V and 6 bases at J, with 13 bases between. Germline lookup yields CDR1 ENHRY and CDR2 SYGVKD. The CDR3 is made up of 15 amino acids. CDR3 nucleotides: TGTGCCATCAGTGAGTCCGGCGGGGGCTTCGATACGCAGTATTTT. It is translated as CAISESGGGFDTQYF.